One sample yielded the 7 T cell receptor beta chains listed below, sequenced in a study of cytomegalovirus exposure and HLA in healthy donors. PCR employed 60 Vbeta and 13 Jbeta primers. The assay was immunoSEQ multiplex PCR, and TCRdb's table has in-frame clones only and misses some. The sample holds some 190,000 clones, roughly three quarters seen once. The specimen sequenced was PBMCs. All receptors come from a woman in her thirties in good health and CMV-seropositive.

The table lists this clone with a count of one. This chain links TRBV6-5 with TRBJ2-7; 7 bases map to TRBD1. The CDR3 has 15 residues. In germline, CDR1 is MNHEY, CDR2 SVGAGI. Unmatched junction bases numbered 9, after V lost 6 bases and J lost 1 base. Written as DNA, the CDR3 is TGTGCCAGCAGCCCCGCCAGGGGGTATTCCTACGAGCAGTACTTC. Protein: CASSPARGYSYEQYF.

V is TRBV7-2 and J is TRBJ2-5, with TRBD2 matching over 13 bases. The V gene end was trimmed by 5 bases and the J gene end by 2 bases; junction bases not matched to a gene: 5. The germline V gene has CDR1 SGHTA and CDR2 FQGNSA. The length of the CDR3 is 16 residues. The CDR3 DNA follows: TGTGCCAGCAGCCTGCGACTAGCGGGGGGACAAGAGACCCAGTACTTC. It is translated as CASSLRLAGGQETQYF.

The chain combines TRBV29-1 with TRBJ1-1, with 9 nucleotides matching TRBD1. V lost 5 bases to trimming and J lost 0 bases; unmatched junction nucleotides: 4. Germline V gene lookup returns CDR1 SQVTM and CDR2 ANQGSEA. The CDR3 totals 14 residues. The CDR3 loop reads CSVPGTGLNTEAFF. CDR3 bases: TGCAGCGTTCCTGGGACAGGGTTGAACACTGAAGCTTTCTTT.

This clone showed up just a few times. The chain couples TRBV7-9 to TRBJ2-7, with TRBD2 as a possible D gene (7 bases). Germline CDR1 is SEHNR and CDR2 is FQNEAQ (reference sequence). Trimming cost V 5 bases and J 4 bases, with 21 bases left between them. This CDR3 region has 16 residues. DNA for the CDR3: TGTGCCAGCAGCCCACGTTTGGGGGGGCTGGGATACGAGCAGTACTTC. Translation gives CASSPRLGGLGYEQYF.

J is TRBJ2-5 and V is TRBV6-1; D is possibly TRBD1 (6 bases). Germline CDR1 reads MNHNS; CDR2 reads SASEGT. CDR3 length: 14 amino acids. The V end was cut by 11 bases, the J end by 4 bases, with 20 bases between. The CDR3 DNA reads TGTGCCTCCTCCCGGCAGGGGCCCGGAGAGACCCAGTACTTC. Its protein product is CASSRQGPGETQYF.

The rearrangement joins TRBV6-1 to TRBJ2-7, with D possibly matching TRBD2 (6 bases). The CDR3 has 12 residues. The ends were cut back, 6 bases at V and 5 bases at J, with 11 bases in the middle. CDR1 is MNHNS and CDR2 is SASEGT in the germline V gene. The CDR3 loop reads CASSYREHEQYF. In DNA form, the CDR3 reads TGTGCCAGCAGCTACCGGGAGCACGAGCAGTACTTC.

The V gene is TRBV6-6, the J gene TRBJ2-7; TRBD1 matches 8 bases. This CDR3 contains 15 residues. V was clipped by 6 bases and J by 7 bases; unmatched bases: 14. Germline V CDR1 and CDR2: MNHNY, SVGAGI (reference sequence). The CDR3: CASRNGQGELLEQYF. CDR3 in DNA: TGTGCCAGCAGAAACGGACAGGGAGAGCTCTTAGAGCAGTACTTC.